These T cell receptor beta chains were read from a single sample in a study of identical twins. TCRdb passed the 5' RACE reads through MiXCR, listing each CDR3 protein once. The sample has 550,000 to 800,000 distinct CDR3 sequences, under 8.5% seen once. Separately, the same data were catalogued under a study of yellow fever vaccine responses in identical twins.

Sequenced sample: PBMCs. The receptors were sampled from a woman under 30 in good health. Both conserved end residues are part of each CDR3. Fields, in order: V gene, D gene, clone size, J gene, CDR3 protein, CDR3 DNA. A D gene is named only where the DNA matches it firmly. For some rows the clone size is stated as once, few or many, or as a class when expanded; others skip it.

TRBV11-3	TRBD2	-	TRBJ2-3	CASSPHPLAGNTDTQYF	TGTGCCAGCAGCCCTCACCCCCTAGCGGGTAACACAGATACGCAGTATTTT
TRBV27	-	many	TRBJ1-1	CASSRGPEAFF	TGTGCCAGCAGTCGGGGACCTGAAGCTTTCTTT
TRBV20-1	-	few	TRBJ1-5	CSARELRGGQPQHF	TGCAGTGCTAGAGAACTACGGGGGGGCCAGCCCCAGCATTTT
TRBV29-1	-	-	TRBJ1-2	CSVHLGPPLYGYTF	TGCAGCGTCCACCTTGGGCCCCCCCTCTATGGCTACACCTTC
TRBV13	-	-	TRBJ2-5	CASSLRASKGPETQYF	TGTGCCAGCAGCTTAAGGGCTAGTAAGGGCCCGGAGACCCAGTACTTC
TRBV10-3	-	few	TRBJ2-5	CAISDARTQETQYF	TGTGCCATCAGTGATGCCAGGACCCAAGAGACCCAGTACTTC
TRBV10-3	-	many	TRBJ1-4	CATAKGSTNEKLFF	TGTGCCACCGCTAAGGGCTCAACTAATGAAAAACTGTTTTTT
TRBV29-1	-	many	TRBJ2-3	CSVERRVGDTQYF	TGCAGCGTTGAAAGGCGGGTCGGAGATACGCAGTATTTT
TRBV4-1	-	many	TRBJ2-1	CASSQDKASLSSYNEQFF	TGCGCCAGCAGCCAAGATAAAGCTAGCCTGAGCTCCTACAATGAGCAGTTCTTC
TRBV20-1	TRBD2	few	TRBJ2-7	CSARGRLPRGSGSGEQYF	TGCAGTGCTAGAGGGCGCCTGCCGAGGGGTAGCGGGAGTGGGGAGCAGTACTTC
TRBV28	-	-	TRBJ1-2	CASSSRIPQRDGYTF	TGTGCCAGCAGTTCCCGTATTCCACAAAGGGATGGCTACACCTTC
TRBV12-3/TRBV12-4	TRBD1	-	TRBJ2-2	CASSFPTTGAGELFF	TGTGCCAGCAGTTTCCCCACAACAGGGGCCGGGGAGCTGTTTTTT
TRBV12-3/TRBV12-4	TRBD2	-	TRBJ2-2	CASSLASGGWFTGELFF	TGTGCCAGCAGTTTAGCATCGGGGGGGTGGTTCACCGGGGAGCTGTTTTTT
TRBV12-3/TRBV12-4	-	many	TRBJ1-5	CASSSPLVQPQHF	TGTGCCAGCAGTTCCCCACTAGTCCAGCCCCAGCATTTT
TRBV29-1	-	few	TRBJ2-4	CSVEGRQGKNIQYF	TGCAGCGTTGAGGGGCGGCAGGGGAAAAACATTCAGTACTTC
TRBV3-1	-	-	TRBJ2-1	CASSQDLLGVREQFF	TGTGCCAGCAGCCAAGATCTATTGGGGGTCAGGGAGCAGTTCTTC
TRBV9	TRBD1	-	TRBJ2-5	CASSIKGAGETQYF	TGTGCCAGCAGCATTAAGGGGGCCGGAGAGACCCAGTACTTC
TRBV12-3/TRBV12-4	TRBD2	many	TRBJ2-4	CASGRAGAEQNIQYF	TGTGCCAGCGGGCGGGCGGGAGCCGAACAAAACATTCAGTACTTC
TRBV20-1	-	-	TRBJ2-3	CSANLVGGGGTDTQYF	TGCAGTGCTAACTTGGTAGGAGGGGGAGGCACAGATACGCAGTATTTT
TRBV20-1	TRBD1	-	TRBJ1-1	CSAEDSQGVNTEAFF	TGCAGTGCTGAAGACTCCCAGGGGGTGAACACTGAAGCTTTCTTT
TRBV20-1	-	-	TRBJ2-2	CSARVRELGTGELFF	TGCAGTGCTAGAGTTCGGGAGTTGGGCACCGGGGAGCTGTTTTTT
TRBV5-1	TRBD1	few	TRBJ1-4	CASSGTGEEKLFF	TGCGCCAGCTCCGGGACAGGGGAGGAAAAACTGTTTTTT
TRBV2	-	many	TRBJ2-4	CASEGIAKNIQYF	TGTGCCAGCGAAGGAATAGCCAAAAACATTCAGTACTTC
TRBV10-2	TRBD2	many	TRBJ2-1	CASSAGGLAGGNYNEQFF	TGCGCCAGCAGTGCGGGGGGGCTAGCGGGAGGAAACTACAATGAGCAGTTCTTC
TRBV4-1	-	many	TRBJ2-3	CASSQDPPDTQYF	TGCGCCAGCAGCCAAGACCCCCCAGATACGCAGTATTTT
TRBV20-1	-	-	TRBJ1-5	CSARVGDSNQPQHF	TGCAGTGCTAGAGTAGGGGATAGCAATCAGCCCCAGCATTTT
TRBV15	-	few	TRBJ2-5	CATSRGKRETQYF	TGTGCCACCAGTCGGGGGAAAAGAGAGACCCAGTACTTC
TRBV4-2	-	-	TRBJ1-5	CASSQDEGPNQPQHF	TGTGCCAGCAGCCAAGATGAGGGGCCCAATCAGCCCCAGCATTTT
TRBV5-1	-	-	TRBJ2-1	CASYGQIGSEQFF	TGCGCCAGCTACGGGCAAATAGGAAGTGAGCAGTTCTTC
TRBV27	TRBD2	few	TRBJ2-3	CASSNPGLAGVPGTDTQYF	TGTGCCAGCAGTAACCCGGGACTAGCGGGGGTCCCGGGCACAGATACGCAGTATTTT
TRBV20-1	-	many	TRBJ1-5	CSASPVPYSNQPQHF	TGCAGTGCCAGCCCTGTCCCTTATAGCAATCAGCCCCAGCATTTT
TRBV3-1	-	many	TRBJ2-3	CASSPTMSTDTQYF	TGTGCCAGCAGCCCCACAATGAGCACAGATACGCAGTATTTT
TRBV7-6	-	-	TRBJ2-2	CASQGLNTGELFF	TGTGCCAGCCAAGGACTCAACACCGGGGAGCTGTTTTTT
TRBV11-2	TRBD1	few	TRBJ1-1	CASSPWGQGANTEAFF	TGTGCCAGCAGCCCTTGGGGCCAGGGGGCGAACACTGAAGCTTTCTTT
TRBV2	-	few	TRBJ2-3	CASSVMRVALQTRTTDTQYF	TGTGCCAGCAGTGTGATGAGGGTGGCCCTTCAAACCCGAACAACAGATACGCAGTATTTT
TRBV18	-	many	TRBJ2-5	CASSPPGQYQETQYF	TGTGCCAGCTCACCACCAGGGCAGTACCAAGAGACCCAGTACTTC
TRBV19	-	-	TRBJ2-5	CARKRPQETQYF	TGTGCCAGGAAACGACCCCAAGAGACCCAGTACTTC
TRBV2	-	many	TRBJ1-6	CASRRGTENSPLHF	TGTGCCAGCAGGCGGGGAACTGAGAATTCACCCCTCCACTTT
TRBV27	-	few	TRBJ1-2	CASSLGLGDGYTF	TGTGCCAGCAGTCTGGGCTTAGGGGATGGCTACACCTTC
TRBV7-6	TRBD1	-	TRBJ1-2	CASSFGQGYGYTF	TGTGCCAGCAGCTTTGGACAGGGCTATGGCTACACCTTC